This TCR beta chain was observed in a study of identical twins. Per germline, CDR1 MNHNS and CDR2 SASEGT. V was cut by 1 base and J by 4 bases, with 10 bases left in between. The CDR3 runs to 15 residues. TCRdb reanalysed the 5' RACE reads using MiXCR and keeps one entry per CDR3 protein. The table records around 220,000 distinct CDR3 sequences, more than 9% of them present only once. The rearrangement links TRBV6-1 to TRBJ2-2; D remains unclear. The origin of this receptor is a man in his forties or fifties in good health. Material: memory T cells sorted from blood. In DNA, the CDR3 is TGTGCCAGCAGTGAAGGTTCGTTCCGCACCGGGGAGCTGTTTTTT. Amino acid sequence: CASSEGSFRTGELFF.